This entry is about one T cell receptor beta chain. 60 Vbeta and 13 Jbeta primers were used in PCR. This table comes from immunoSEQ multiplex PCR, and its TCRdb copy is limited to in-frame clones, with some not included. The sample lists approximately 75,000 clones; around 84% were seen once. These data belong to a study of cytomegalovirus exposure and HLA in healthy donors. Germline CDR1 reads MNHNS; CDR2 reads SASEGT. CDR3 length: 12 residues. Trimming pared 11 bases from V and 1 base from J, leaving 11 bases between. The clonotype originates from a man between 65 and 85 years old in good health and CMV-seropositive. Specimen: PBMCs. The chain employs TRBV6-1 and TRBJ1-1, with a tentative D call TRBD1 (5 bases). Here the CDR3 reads CASNQGNTEAFF. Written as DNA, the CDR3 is TGTGCCTCAAACCAGGGGAACACTGAAGCTTTCTTT.